The entry below gives a single TCR beta chain sequence along with its context. What it binds is unknown. The sample comes from a study of T-cell memory formation after mild COVID-19. About the research overall: Clusters were largely donor specific.

TCRalpha and TCRbeta libraries used 5'RACE with constant-segment primers and UMIs. One entry per CDR3 protein, called by TCRdb with MiXCR from the 5' RACE reads. The sample consists of almost 550,000 distinct CDR3 sequences, roughly 22% of them appearing once. Germline V lookup: CDR1 SEHNR, CDR2 FQNEAQ (reference sequence). J was trimmed by 10 bases and V by 1 base; bases with no gene match: 12. CDR3 length: 15 amino acids. Findings and caveats of the study: Certain responding clones were present in pre-infection memory, suggesting participation of cross-reactive memory. Mainly in CM and EM were contracting CD4+ clones; CD8+ were in EMRA.

This rearrangement joins TRBV7-9 to TRBJ2-7, with 8 nucleotides matching TRBD1. Sequencing was carried out using PBMCs or a T cell subset sorted from them (not recorded which). The TCR comes from an adult woman who had mild COVID-19 (a few samples of this study predate the infection). Cell type and time point are not known. The CDR3 region has the DNA TGTGCCAGCAGCTTAGTTGGCCAGGGACAGGAGTATCAGTACTTC. It is translated as CASSLVGQGQEYQYF. Variable domain in full (rest from reference TRBV7-9 and TRBJ2-7): DTGVSQNPRHKITKRGQNVTFRCDPISEHNRLYWYRQTLGQGPEFLTYFQNEAQLEKSRLLSDRFSAERPKGSFSTLEIQRTEQGDSAMYLCASSLVGQGQEYQYFGPGTRLTVT.